The rows below give T cell receptor beta chains drawn from one sample of a study of control samples from healthy donors and cancer patients. The protocol was immunoSEQ multiplex PCR, while the TCRdb copy is restricted to in-frame clones and leaves out a portion. Of 170,000 or so clones listed, approximately 92% are singletons. The source material was blood. The receptors shown here come from a man between 18 and 35 years old in good health. CDR3s include the opening cysteine and the closing phenylalanine or tryptophan. D genes are given only for firm matches. Size tells how often a clone was seen (once, few, many) or the class of an expanded clone, and some rows leave it out.

TRBV6-5,TRBJ1-5,NA,15,NA,CASSYSWFGDQPQHF,TGTGCCAGCAGTTACTCGTGGTTCGGGGATCAGCCCCAGCATTTT
TRBV7-3,TRBJ2-5,NA,14,NA,CASSPQGGPETQYF,TGTGCCAGCAGCCCACAGGGTGGTCCTGAGACCCAGTACTTC
TRBV28,TRBJ2-3,NA,18,NA,CASRTRDTRGSKGDTQYF,TGTGCCAGCAGGACTCGGGACACCAGAGGCTCAAAAGGGGATACGCAGTATTTT
TRBV11-2,TRBJ1-3,NA,14,NA,CASSFLLSGNTIYF,TGTGCCAGCAGCTTCCTCCTCTCTGGAAACACCATATATTTT
TRBV5-4,TRBJ2-7,few,16,TRBD1,CASSLAMGQGAHEQYF,TGTGCCAGCAGCTTGGCCATGGGACAGGGGGCTCACGAGCAGTACTTC
TRBV19,TRBJ1-6,NA,16,TRBD1,CASSVNRDRDNSPLHF,TGTGCCAGTAGTGTAAACCGGGACAGGGATAATTCACCCCTCCACTTT
TRBV6-5,TRBJ2-7,NA,14,NA,CASSPGVWSYEQYF,TGTGCCAGCAGTCCGGGGGTGTGGTCCTACGAGCAGTACTTC
TRBV9,TRBJ2-7,once,13,NA,CASSVAGSYEQYF,TGTGCCAGCAGCGTAGCCGGATCCTACGAGCAGTACTTC
TRBV28,TRBJ1-5,NA,16,NA,CASSEVVAQVDQPQHF,TGTGCCAGCAGTGAGGTGGTGGCGCAGGTTGATCAGCCCCAGCATTTT
TRBV18,TRBJ2-1,NA,14,NA,CASSPKGPPNEQFF,TGTGCCAGCTCACCAAAGGGACCTCCCAATGAGCAGTTCTTC
TRBV19,TRBJ1-2,NA,14,NA,CASSISTPSSGYTF,TGTGCCAGTAGTATAAGTACGCCATCAAGTGGCTACACCTTC
TRBV5-5,TRBJ2-3,NA,16,NA,CASSSYRGIRPDTQYF,TGTGCCAGCAGCTCCTATCGGGGTATACGGCCAGATACGCAGTATTTT
TRBV7-2,TRBJ2-7,NA,13,NA,CASSLATFYEQYF,TGTGCCAGCAGCTTAGCAACGTTCTACGAGCAGTACTTC
TRBV7-2,TRBJ1-4,NA,14,TRBD1,CASSPDRGDEKLFF,TGTGCCAGCAGCCCGGACAGGGGGGATGAAAAACTGTTTTTT
TRBV2,TRBJ2-7,NA,10,NA,CASRGDEQYF,TGTGCCAGCAGGGGAGACGAGCAGTACTTC
TRBV5-1,TRBJ1-1,NA,14,NA,CASSLTGMNTEAFF,TGCGCCAGCAGCCTCACAGGGATGAACACTGAAGCTTTCTTT
TRBV7-9,TRBJ2-3,NA,16,NA,CASSLKRTSSTDTQYF,TGTGCCAGCAGCTTAAAGAGGACTTCTAGCACAGATACGCAGTATTTT
TRBV6-1,TRBJ2-6,few,16,NA,CASSEGVGSGANVLTF,TGTGCCAGCAGTGAGGGGGTCGGCTCTGGGGCCAACGTCCTGACTTTC
TRBV5-1,TRBJ2-7,NA,17,TRBD2,CASSRGTSGGGSYEQYF,TGCGCCAGCAGCCGTGGGACTAGCGGGGGGGGGTCCTACGAGCAGTACTTC
TRBV24-1,TRBJ1-2,NA,17,TRBD1,CATSVFLPRQGRYGYTF,TGTGCCACCAGTGTTTTCCTCCCCCGACAGGGACGCTATGGCTACACCTTC
TRBV5-1,TRBJ1-2,NA,16,NA,CASSPEGGLEISGYTF,TGCGCCAGCAGCCCGGAAGGTGGTCTCGAGATAAGTGGCTACACCTTC
TRBV30,TRBJ1-3,NA,14,TRBD1,CAWSTGQGGNTIYF,TGTGCCTGGAGTACGGGACAGGGGGGAAACACCATATATTTT
TRBV5-1,TRBJ2-7,NA,13,NA,CASSGSGSAEQYF,TGCGCCAGCAGCGGGTCCGGGAGCGCCGAGCAGTACTTC
TRBV7-8,TRBJ2-7,NA,14,NA,CASSYDRDNNEQYF,TGTGCCAGCAGCTACGACCGGGACAATAACGAGCAGTACTTC
TRBV28,TRBJ2-5,NA,15,TRBD2,CASSLTSGGIETQYF,TGTGCCAGCAGTTTAACTAGCGGGGGGATAGAGACCCAGTACTTC
TRBV12-3/TRBV12-4,TRBJ1-6,NA,13,NA,CASSFTDNSPLHF,TGTGCCAGCAGTTTTACGGATAATTCACCCCTCCACTTT
TRBV18,TRBJ2-2,NA,15,TRBD2,CASSRGLPNTGELFF,TGTGCCAGCTCCCGGGGACTACCGAACACCGGGGAGCTGTTTTTT
TRBV5-1,TRBJ1-4,NA,16,NA,CASSLLTGTGNEKLFF,TGCGCCAGCAGCTTACTAACAGGTACAGGGAACGAAAAACTGTTTTTT
TRBV21-1,TRBJ2-7,once,17,NA,CASSKDRRGLTSYEQYF,TGTGCCAGCAGCAAAGATCGCAGGGGTCTTACTTCCTACGAGCAGTACTTC
TRBV20-1,TRBJ2-1,NA,12,TRBD1,CSASRQGNEQFF,TGCAGTGCTAGTCGACAGGGCAATGAGCAGTTCTTC
TRBV6-1,TRBJ1-5,few,16,TRBD1,CASSVLQGLSNQPQHF,TGTGCCAGCAGTGTTTTACAGGGGTTGAGCAATCAGCCCCAGCATTTT
TRBV5-1,TRBJ2-3,NA,14,TRBD1,CASSPGTGTDTQYF,TGCGCCAGCAGCCCGGGGACAGGCACAGATACGCAGTATTTT
TRBV6-4,TRBJ1-6,once,15,NA,CASSPDSLERSPLHF,TGTGCCAGCAGCCCTGACTCTCTCGAGAGGTCACCCCTCCACTTT
TRBV14,TRBJ2-3,NA,17,TRBD2,CASSQEQAGAGTDTQYF,TGTGCCAGCAGCCAAGAGCAAGCGGGGGCAGGCACAGATACGCAGTATTTT
TRBV7-9,TRBJ1-2,NA,15,TRBD1,CASSLNQDRVYGYTF,TGTGCCAGCAGCTTAAACCAGGACAGGGTCTATGGCTACACCTTC
TRBV5-1,TRBJ1-3,once,17,NA,CASSPSGQRLSGNTIYF,TGCGCCAGCAGCCCAAGCGGACAAAGGCTCTCTGGAAACACCATATATTTT
TRBV6-1,TRBJ1-4,NA,15,NA,CASSEARSQYEKLFF,TGTGCCAGCAGTGAAGCTCGGTCCCAGTATGAAAAACTGTTTTTT
TRBV11-2,TRBJ2-5,NA,13,NA,CASSLTGWETQYF,TGTGCCAGCAGCTTAACAGGGTGGGAGACCCAGTACTTC
TRBV23-1,TRBJ1-3,NA,19,NA,CASSQTISQWTEGGNTIYF,TGCGCCAGCAGTCAAACAATATCCCAGTGGACAGAGGGGGGAAACACCATATATTTT
TRBV19,TRBJ2-7,NA,15,NA,CASSIDRASSYEQYF,TGTGCCAGTAGTATAGATAGGGCCTCCTCCTACGAGCAGTACTTC
TRBV6-6,TRBJ1-2,once,14,NA,CASSYETGPYGYTF,TGTGCCAGCAGTTACGAGACAGGCCCCTATGGCTACACCTTC
TRBV7-9,TRBJ1-2,NA,15,NA,CASSLAAGENYGYTF,TGTGCCAGCAGCTTAGCGGCAGGGGAAAACTATGGCTACACCTTC
TRBV30,TRBJ2-1,NA,19,TRBD1,CAWSALTRLPGQGTNEQFF,TGTGCCTGGAGTGCCCTCACTAGACTACCGGGACAGGGGACGAATGAGCAGTTCTTC
TRBV11-3,TRBJ2-1,few,16,TRBD2,CASSWVRGLTYNEQFF,TGTGCCAGCAGCTGGGTGCGGGGGTTAACCTACAATGAGCAGTTCTTC
TRBV6-5,TRBJ1-6,NA,15,NA,CASSVGDSYNSPLHF,TGTGCCAGCAGCGTTGGGGACTCCTATAATTCACCCCTCCACTTT
TRBV13,TRBJ2-7,NA,11,NA,CASSSHYEQYF,TGTGCCAGCAGCTCCCACTACGAGCAGTACTTC
TRBV21-1,TRBJ2-5,NA,17,NA,CASSKGKSGGYRETQYF,TGTGCCAGCAGCAAAGGAAAAAGCGGAGGGTATAGAGAGACCCAGTACTTC
TRBV19,TRBJ1-6,NA,14,NA,CASSLGRVNSPLHF,TGTGCCAGTAGTCTAGGACGGGTTAATTCACCCCTCCACTTT
TRBV28,TRBJ2-1,NA,15,NA,CASSLNGGFYNEQFF,TGTGCCAGCAGTTTAAATGGGGGGTTCTACAATGAGCAGTTCTTC
TRBV5-4,TRBJ1-6,NA,17,TRBD1,CASSLAGGGGYNSPLHF,TGTGCCAGCAGCTTAGCAGGGGGCGGGGGTTATAATTCACCCCTCCACTTT
TRBV7-7,TRBJ2-7,NA,13,TRBD1,CASSRDRVGEQYF,TGTGCCAGCAGCCGGGACAGGGTGGGCGAGCAGTACTTC
TRBV19,TRBJ1-1,once,15,NA,CASSTDPDPTSVDFF,TGTGCCAGTAGTACCGACCCGGACCCCACGTCTGTCGATTTCTTT
TRBV9,TRBJ1-2,NA,11,NA,CASSLGGLDTF,TGTGCCAGCTCCCTGGGCGGATTGGACACCTTC
TRBV3-1/TRBV3-2,TRBJ1-5,few,13,NA,CASSQDTGQPQHF,TGTGCCAGCAGCCAAGATACCGGCCAGCCCCAGCATTTT
TRBV2,TRBJ1-2,NA,14,TRBD1,CASRDRTGGYGYTF,TGTGCCAGCAGAGATCGGACAGGGGGTTATGGCTACACCTTC
TRBV25-1,TRBJ2-7,NA,13,NA,CASSEGALYEQYF,TGTGCCAGCAGTGAAGGGGCGTTATACGAGCAGTACTTC
TRBV3-1/TRBV3-2,TRBJ2-5,NA,18,TRBD2,CASSQGTTSGGPQETQYF,TGTGCCAGCAGCCAAGGTACGACTAGCGGGGGCCCCCAAGAGACCCAGTACTTC
TRBV15,TRBJ1-2,NA,18,NA,CATSRDLDIRSPPYGYTF,TGTGCCACCAGCAGAGATCTGGACATTCGGAGCCCGCCCTATGGCTACACCTTC
TRBV18,TRBJ1-1,NA,12,NA,CASSTLNTEAFF,TGTGCCAGCTCGACATTGAACACTGAAGCTTTCTTT